This T cell receptor beta chain was retrieved from a study of T-cell memory formation after mild COVID-19. Broader study findings: CD4/CD8 balance characterized clones contracting day 15 to 85, and CD4+ skew characterized later expanders. SARS-CoV-2 specificity of second-wave clones peaking day 37 was unconfirmed.

The CDR3 contains 16 residues. V shed 1 base and J shed 4 bases, with 16 bases lying between them. The sample holds many counts of this clonotype. What it binds is not known. MiXCR, run by TCRdb on the 5' RACE reads, gives a single entry per CDR3 protein. The data hold about 350,000 distinct CDR3 sequences, with approximately 15% observed a single time. The TCR sequence derives from a man younger than 30 who had mild COVID-19 (a few samples of this study predate the infection). Cell type and time point are not known. The sequencing input was PBMCs or a T cell subset sorted from them (not recorded which). This chain joins TRBV12-3 or TRBV12-4 and TRBJ2-5; D is possibly TRBD2 (7 bases). CDR3 nucleotide sequence: TGTGCCAGCAGTTTAGGGCTCGCGGGGGCGGGAGAGACCCAGTACTTC. Its protein is CASSLGLAGAGETQYF.